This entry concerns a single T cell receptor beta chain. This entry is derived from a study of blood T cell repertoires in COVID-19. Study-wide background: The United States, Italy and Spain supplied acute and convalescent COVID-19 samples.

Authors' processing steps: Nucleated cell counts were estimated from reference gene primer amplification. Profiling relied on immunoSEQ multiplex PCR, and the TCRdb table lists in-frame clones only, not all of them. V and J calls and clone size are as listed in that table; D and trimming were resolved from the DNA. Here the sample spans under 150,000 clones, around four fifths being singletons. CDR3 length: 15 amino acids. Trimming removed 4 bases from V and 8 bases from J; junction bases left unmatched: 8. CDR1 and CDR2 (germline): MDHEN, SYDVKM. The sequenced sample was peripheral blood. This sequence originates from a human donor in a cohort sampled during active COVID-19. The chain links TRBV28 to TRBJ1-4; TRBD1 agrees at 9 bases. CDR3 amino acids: CASSYTGGVGEKLFF. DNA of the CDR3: TGTGCCAGCAGTTATACAGGGGGCGTTGGGGAAAAACTGTTTTTT.